This entry lists 20 T cell receptor beta chains sequenced from one sample in a study of T-cell reconstitution after alpha-beta-depleted transplantation in children. For TCRbeta, the library was prepared with unique molecular identifiers. TCRdb reanalysed the PCR reads using MiXCR and keeps one entry per CDR3 protein. The top ten clones hold roughly 15% of a sample with about 460,000 distinct CDR3 sequences, 9.5% to 12% of them seen once. The starting material was PBMCs, mostly from graft donor cells, obtained 180 days after TCRalphabeta/CD19-depleted stem cell transplant. These receptors all come from a female patient between 2 and 10 years old who had a stem cell transplant for aplastic anemia, so the T cells may come from the graft donor.

V gene TRBV15 combines with J gene TRBJ2-1; the match to TRBD2 covers 9 bases. The CDR3 sequence is 17 residues long. CDR1 is LNHNV, CDR2 YYDKDF, per germline (reference sequence). V shed 0 bases, J shed 10 bases, and the junction held 13 bases outside the gene matches. In nucleotides, the CDR3 is TGTGCCACCAGCAGAGATGTGGGCGGGAGGGCCCGTAACGAGCAGTTCTTC. This encodes CATSRDVGGRARNEQFF.

This clonotype was counted only a few times. The chain carries TRBV21-1 and TRBJ2-2; TRBD2 reflects the table's D call only, with no check against the DNA. TRBV21-1 is annotated as a pseudogene. CDR3 size: 17 residues. DNA of the CDR3: TGTGCCAGCAGCCCGACTGGGCGGGAGGTCGGCACCGGGGAGCTGTTTTTT. Its translation: CASSPTGREVGTGELFF.

The sample holds a few counts of this clonotype. The chain recombines TRBV7-6 with TRBJ2-1; D is perhaps TRBD2 (6 bases). Germline CDR1 SGHVS, CDR2 FNYEAQ. The CDR3 is made up of 15 amino acids. V was cut by 4 bases and J by 0 bases, with 10 bases left in between. Written as DNA, the CDR3 is TGTGCCAGCAGCTGGGACTCTAGCTCCTACAATGAGCAGTTCTTC. It yields the protein CASSWDSSSYNEQFF.

This rearrangement joins TRBV28 to TRBJ1-4; tentatively, D is TRBD1 (6 bases). CDR3 length equals 15 residues. Trimming took 11 bases from V and 0 from J, leaving 16 bases between them. Germline values: CDR1 MDHEN, CDR2 SYDVKM. The CDR3 loop is CAGNGGSATNEKLFF. The CDR3 DNA is TGTGCCGGGAACGGGGGCAGTGCAACTAATGAAAAACTGTTTTTT.

The V call is TRBV7-9, the J call TRBJ2-2, with 7 bases fitting TRBD2. Germline lookup yields CDR1 SEHNR and CDR2 FQNEAQ (reference sequence). V lost 2 bases, J lost 7 bases, and 7 bases stayed unmatched. This CDR3 region has 15 residues. CDR3 loop: CASSLRGGYGGELFF. Written as DNA, the CDR3 is TGTGCCAGCAGCTTACGCGGGGGATATGGCGGGGAGCTGTTTTTT.

This clonotype was seen more than once but under ten times. V and J are TRBV28 and TRBJ2-4; D remains unclear. This CDR3 region has 13 residues. V was shortened by 8 bases and J by 0 bases, with 8 bases between the two germline ends. Germline V gene data show CDR1 as MDHEN and CDR2 as SYDVKM. CDR3 DNA sequence: TGTGCCAGCGGGAATCTAGCCAAAAACATTCAGTACTTC. This translates into CASGNLAKNIQYF.

The CDR3 loop is CASSLYPHQETQYF. The CDR3 DNA reads TGTGCCAGCAGTTTATACCCCCACCAAGAGACCCAGTACTTC. The J gene is TRBJ2-5, the V gene TRBV27; D unclear. This CDR3 has 14 amino acids. Trimming cost V 1 base and J 0 bases, with 6 bases left between them. CDR1 and CDR2 from the germline V gene are MNHEY and SMNVEV (reference sequence).

The chain employs TRBV10-3 and TRBJ2-5, with D uncertain. The ends were cut back, 10 bases at V and 0 bases at J, with 12 bases in the middle. This CDR3 comprises 13 residues. Germline values: CDR1 ENHRY, CDR2 SYGVKD. CDR3: CATQDVHQETQYF. The CDR3 nucleotides are TGTGCCACTCAGGACGTACACCAAGAGACCCAGTACTTC.

The sample holds a few counts of this clonotype. V gene TRBV6-2 or TRBV6-3 combines with J gene TRBJ2-7, with a possible D match to TRBD2 (5 bases). This CDR3 region has 14 residues. The germline CDR1 and CDR2 sequences are MNHEY and SVGEGT. The V and J ends lost 4 bases and 7 bases respectively, with 17 bases between them. The CDR3 DNA is TGTGCCAGCAGTTTTAGAGCGGAAAATATAGAGCAGTACGTC. It codes for CASSFRAENIEQYV.

This clonotype was detected only a few times. The rearrangement uses TRBV2 and TRBJ2-5, with D possibly matching TRBD2 (5 bases). V lost 11 bases and J lost 1, with 8 bases in between. The CDR3 contains 11 residues. Germline loops: CDR1 SNHLY, CDR2 FYNNEI. The CDR3: CAAGGQETQYF. The CDR3 DNA sequence: TGTGCCGCAGGAGGCCAAGAGACCCAGTACTTC.

This chain links TRBV2 with TRBJ2-1, with 9 bases matching TRBD2. The trim removed 9 bases at V and 4 bases at J, leaving 16 bases unmatched. The CDR3 is made up of 17 amino acids. Germline V gives CDR1 SNHLY, CDR2 FYNNEI. CDR3 protein: CARGLAEGQGQYNEQFF. Here the CDR3 DNA reads TGTGCCAGGGGACTAGCCGAGGGCCAGGGGCAATACAATGAGCAGTTCTTC.

This clonotype was seen a handful of times. The chain joins TRBV7-3 to TRBJ2-7; D is perhaps TRBD1 (6 bases). Per germline, CDR1 SGHTA and CDR2 FQGTGA. Trimming removed 0 bases from V and 2 bases from J, with 11 bases in between. CDR3 length: 15 amino acids. The CDR3 nucleotides are TGTGCCAGCAGCTTAACTATACAGGGACCCTACGAGCAGTACTTC. This translates into CASSLTIQGPYEQYF.

This clonotype was seen a few times. The CDR3 spells CASSLAGTASTTPQHF. The CDR3 nucleotides read TGTGCCAGCAGTTTAGCCGGGACAGCCTCCACGACGCCCCAGCATTTT. The chain has TRBV28 and TRBJ1-5; TRBD1 matches 7 bases. The ends lost 2 bases at V and 9 bases at J; junction bases unmatched: 13. The CDR3 spans 16 residues. CDR1 and CDR2 from the germline V gene are MDHEN and SYDVKM.

Many counts were recorded for this clonotype. This rearrangement joins TRBV28 to TRBJ2-3; 10 bases are shared with TRBD2. This CDR3 contains 15 residues. V lost 3 bases, J lost 4 bases, and 4 bases stayed unmatched. Germline V gene data show CDR1 as MDHEN and CDR2 as SYDVKM. This CDR3 is CASSFSGTSADTQYF. In nucleotides, the CDR3 is TGTGCCAGCAGTTTTTCGGGGACTAGCGCAGATACGCAGTATTTT.

This chain connects TRBV4-3 to TRBJ2-2; D call uncertain. Germline loops: CDR1 LGHNA, CDR2 YSLEER. Trimming removed 0 bases at V and 3 bases at J, with 5 bases between. The CDR3 is 14 residues long. The CDR3 is CASSQDSHTGELFF. CDR3 in DNA: TGCGCCAGCAGCCAAGATAGCCACACCGGGGAGCTGTTTTTT.

In this sample, this clonotype turned up a few times. The chain is built from TRBV5-1 and TRBJ2-3; D not certain. The V gene's germline CDR1 is SGHRS and CDR2 YFSETQ. The length of the CDR3 is 15 residues. The V and J ends lost 4 bases and 0 bases respectively, with 12 bases between them. The DNA for the CDR3 is TGCGCCAGCAGCCCCCGACGGGCTAGCACAGATACGCAGTATTTT. Translated: CASSPRRASTDTQYF.

This clonotype was seen a handful of times. This chain uses TRBV5-6 with TRBJ2-3; D possibly matches TRBD1 or TRBD2 (6 bases each). The germline CDR1 and CDR2 sequences are SGHDT and YYEEEE. Trimming cost V 3 bases and J 0 bases, with 17 bases left between them. The CDR3 is 17 residues long. The CDR3 is CASSWGAAAVSTDTQYF. The CDR3 nucleotides are TGTGCCAGCAGCTGGGGGGCCGCGGCGGTTAGCACAGATACGCAGTATTTT.

This clonotype occurred a few times. The gene calls are TRBV7-8 and TRBJ2-7; D may match TRBD1 or TRBD2 (6 bases each). CDR1 SGHVS and CDR2 FQNEAQ come from the germline V gene. Trimming cost V 6 bases and J 3 bases, with 18 bases left between them. There are 15 residues in the CDR3. Here the CDR3 reads CASRLTGGAFYEQYF. CDR3 sequence (DNA): TGTGCCAGCAGGTTGACAGGAGGGGCATTCTACGAGCAGTACTTC.

This clonotype was seen at least ten times. The rearrangement joins TRBV12-3 or TRBV12-4 to TRBJ2-7; D is possibly TRBD2 (5 bases). V shed 1 base and J shed 0 bases, with 10 bases lying between them. The CDR3 is 15 residues long. This CDR3 is CASSLGPSSSYEQYF. The CDR3 DNA sequence: TGTGCCAGCAGTTTAGGCCCTAGCAGCTCCTACGAGCAGTACTTC.

In its sample, this clonotype was seen many times. V usage is TRBV10-2 and J usage is TRBJ2-7, with a tentative D call TRBD1 (5 bases). Trimming removed 0 bases at V and 3 bases at J, with 9 bases between. The CDR3 runs to 14 residues. CDR1 WSHSY and CDR2 SAAADI come from the germline V gene. This chain's CDR3 is CASSESKTGYEQYV. CDR3 in DNA: TGCGCCAGCAGTGAGTCTAAAACAGGCTACGAGCAGTACGTC.